This TCR beta chain was recovered during a study of T cell responses to AZD1222 COVID-19 vaccine. Clones were sequenced by immunoSEQ multiplex PCR, and TCRdb holds only the in-frame ones, with some missing. This table holds around 78,000 clones, about nine tenths found once. Of note for this clone: Its antigen is unknown.

Study-wide results and limits: In a largely white British group with more females than males, clonal diversity was possibly underestimated.

The CDR3 spans 15 residues. Germline CDR1 SGHTA, CDR2 FQGNSA. V was clipped by 5 bases and J by 7 bases; unmatched bases: 11. The chain employs TRBV7-2 and TRBJ2-1; TRBD2 agrees at 7 bases. The TCR sequence derives from an adult who received the AZD1222 COVID-19 vaccine. The sequencing used peripheral blood, collected 28 days after the second AZD1222 dose. DNA of the CDR3: TGTGCCAGCAGCCCGCCCGGGCGGGGGAGAAATGAGCAGTTCTTC. Its protein is CASSPPGRGRNEQFF.